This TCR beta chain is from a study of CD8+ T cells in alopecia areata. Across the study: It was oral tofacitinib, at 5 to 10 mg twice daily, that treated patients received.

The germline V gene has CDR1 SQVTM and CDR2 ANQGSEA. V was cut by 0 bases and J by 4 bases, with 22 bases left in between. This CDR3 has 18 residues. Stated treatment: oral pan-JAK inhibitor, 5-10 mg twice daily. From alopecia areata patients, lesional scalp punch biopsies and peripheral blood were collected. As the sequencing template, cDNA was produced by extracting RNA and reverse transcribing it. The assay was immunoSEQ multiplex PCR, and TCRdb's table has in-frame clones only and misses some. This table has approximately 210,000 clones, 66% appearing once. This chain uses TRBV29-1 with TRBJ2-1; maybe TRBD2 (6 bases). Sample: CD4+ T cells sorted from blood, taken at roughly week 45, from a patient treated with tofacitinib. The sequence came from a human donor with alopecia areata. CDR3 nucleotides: TGCAGCGTTGAAGATTGGGGCACATCTGCGGGGATATACAATGAGCAGTTCTTC. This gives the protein CSVEDWGTSAGIYNEQFF.